The TCR beta chain described here comes from a study of T-cell reconstitution after alpha-beta-depleted transplantation in children. Molecular barcoding with unique molecular identifiers was used for the TCRbeta library. TCRdb reanalysed the PCR reads using MiXCR and keeps one entry per CDR3 protein. The table has approximately 520,000 distinct CDR3 sequences, about 33% seen once. The CDR3 has 13 amino acids. The trim removed 7 bases at V and 14 bases at J, leaving 9 bases unmatched. Germline CDR1 is LNHDA and CDR2 is SQIVND (reference sequence). The source of this sequence is a human donor who donated a stem cell graft to a child with aplastic anemia. The material sequenced was PBMCs from the stem cell graft donor, taken from the stem cell graft. The V gene is TRBV19, the J gene TRBJ2-1; TRBD2 matches 12 bases. The CDR3 DNA sequence: TGTGCCAGTACCTCGACTAGCGGGAGAAATAAGTTCTTC. Protein sequence: CASTSTSGRNKFF. Full variable domain (remainder filled in from reference TRBV19 and TRBJ2-1): DGGITQSPKYLFRKEGQNVTLSCEQNLNHDAMYWYRQDPGQGLRLIYYSQIVNDFQKGDIAEGYSVSREKKESFPLTVTSAQKNPTAFYLCASTSTSGRNKFFGPGTRLTVL.